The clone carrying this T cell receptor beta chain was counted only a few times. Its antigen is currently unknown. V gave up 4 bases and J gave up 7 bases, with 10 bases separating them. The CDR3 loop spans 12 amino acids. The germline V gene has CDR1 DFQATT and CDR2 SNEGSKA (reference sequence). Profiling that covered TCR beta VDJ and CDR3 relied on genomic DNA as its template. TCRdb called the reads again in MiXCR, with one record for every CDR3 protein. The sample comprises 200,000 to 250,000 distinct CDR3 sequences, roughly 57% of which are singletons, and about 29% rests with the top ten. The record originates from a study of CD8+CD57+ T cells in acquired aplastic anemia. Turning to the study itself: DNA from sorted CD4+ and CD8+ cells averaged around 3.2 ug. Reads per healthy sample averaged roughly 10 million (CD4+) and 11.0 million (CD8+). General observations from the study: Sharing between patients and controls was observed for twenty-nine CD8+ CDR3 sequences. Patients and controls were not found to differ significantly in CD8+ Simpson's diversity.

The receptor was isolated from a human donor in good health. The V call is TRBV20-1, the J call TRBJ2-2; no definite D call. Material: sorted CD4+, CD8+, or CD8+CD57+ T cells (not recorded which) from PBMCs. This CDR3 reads CSAMGISGELFF. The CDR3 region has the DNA TGCAGTGCTATGGGGATCAGCGGGGAGCTGTTTTTT.